This record covers a single TCR beta chain. Here immunoSEQ multiplex PCR was the method, and the copy in TCRdb shows in-frame clones only, minus some. The sample lists more than 35,000 clones, roughly 90% seen once, with 9% to 14% in the top ten. This entry comes from a study of OX40 agonist ivuxolimab in advanced cancers. The CDR3 contains 15 residues. Germline CDR1 reads MNHNS; CDR2 reads SASEGT. The V end lost 2 bases, the J end lost 0 bases, and 9 bases lay between the germline ends. The receptor comes from an adult with an advanced solid tumor such as melanoma, head and neck, liver or kidney cancer. The sequences come from CD4+ or CD8+ T cells sorted from blood, collected in a trial of the OX40 agonist ivuxolimab. This chain links TRBV6-1 with TRBJ2-3; D is unresolved. The CDR3 DNA reads TGTGCCAGCAGTGAAAGGGCAACTAGCACAGATACGCAGTATTTT. Translating gives CASSERATSTDTQYF.